This TCR beta chain was recorded in a study of ipilimumab plus nivolumab after autologous stem cell transplantation. In the study overall: Myeloma cases were transplant-naive high-risk or relapsed within 3 years post first autologous transplant.

Clones were read by immunoSEQ multiplex PCR, and TCRdb kept only the in-frame ones, dropping some. The sample has around 45,000 clones; roughly 84% are singletons. Patients received nivolumab 3 mg/kg at weeks 1, 4, 7, 10, then fortnightly to week 26. The sequenced sample was PBMCs, obtained in a trial of ipilimumab plus nivolumab as post-transplant consolidation. This TCR came from a male donor with multiple myeloma.

CDR3 nucleotide sequence: TGTGCCAGCTCACCCGGGCAACCTAATGAAAAACTGTTTTTT. Protein: CASSPGQPNEKLFF. This chain uses TRBV18 with TRBJ1-4; D gene ambiguous. CDR3 length: 14 residues. Trimming shortened V by 3 bases and J by 3 bases, and 8 bases separated the two germline ends. CDR1 is KGHSH, CDR2 LQKENI, per germline. Combining the CDR3 with reference TRBV18 and TRBJ1-4 gives the whole variable domain NAGVMQNPRHLVRRRGQEARLRCSPMKGHSHVYWYRQLPEEGLKFMVYLQKENIIDESGMPKERFSAEFPKEGPSILRIQQVVRGDSAAYFCASSPGQPNEKLFFGSGTQLSVL.